The present T cell receptor (beta chain) was sequenced within a study of T cell repertoires in aging, cancer and after chemotherapy. Turning to the study itself: Pre- and post-chemotherapy samples were paired from chronic lymphocytic leukemia patients treated with fludarabine- or bendamustine-based regimens.

Amplification of TCR beta used genomic DNA extracted from peripheral blood. Multiplex touch-down PCR with TRB-A/B primers amplified rearranged V-D-J TRB sequences. TCRdb re-analysed the multiplex PCR reads in MiXCR, keeping a single row per CDR3 protein. The sample comprises roughly 6,200 distinct CDR3 sequences, roughly 30% of which are singletons, and 8% rests with the top ten. To note about this clonotype: Antigen unknown.

Study-wide results and limits: In cancer patients, declining TCR diversity with age involved lost richness and lost evenness. Thymic emigration or peripheral T cell expansion may be impaired by lymphoid organ infiltration in hematological cancer. Immunological memory after chemotherapy cannot be judged from the repertoire data.

V was trimmed by 5 bases and J by 12 bases, leaving 23 bases between them. CDR1 MDHEN and CDR2 SYDVKM come from the germline V gene. There are 15 residues in the CDR3. Material: blood. This sequence originates from a human donor with a blood cancer. This rearrangement joins TRBV28 to TRBJ2-1, with D perhaps being TRBD1 or TRBD2 (7 bases each). As DNA, the CDR3 is TGTGCCAGCAGTCCACCCCAGGGGGGGGTTCAACGGCAGTTCTTC. Amino acid sequence: CASSPPQGGVQRQFF. The full variable domain, in which reference TRBV28 and TRBJ2-1 provide the parts outside the CDR3, is DVKVTQSSRYLVKRTGEKVFLECVQDMDHENMFWYRQDPGLGLRLIYFSYDVKMKEKGDIPEGYSVSREKKERFSLILESASTNQTSMYLCASSPPQGGVQRQFFGPGTRLTVL.